What follows are 9 T cell receptor beta chains derived from one specimen sequenced in a study of T-cell memory formation after mild COVID-19. TCRdb re-analysed the 5' RACE reads in MiXCR, keeping a single row per CDR3 protein. The data contain hundreds of thousands of distinct CDR3 sequences, less than 25% of them singletons. The sample was PBMCs or a T cell subset sorted from them (not recorded which). These receptors originate from an adult woman who had mild COVID-19 (a few samples of this study predate the infection). Cell type and time point are not known.

V and J are TRBV20-1 and TRBJ1-1; no clear D. Trimming left V 8 bases short and J 2 bases short, with 15 bases between. Germline V gene data show CDR1 as DFQATT and CDR2 as SNEGSKA (reference sequence). The CDR3 length is 13 residues. CDR3 coding DNA: TGCAGTTCCTTTGACGGCGTTAACACTGAAGCTTTCTTT. Its translation: CSSFDGVNTEAFF.

V is TRBV30 and J is TRBJ2-7; D might be TRBD2 (7 bases). The CDR3 totals 14 residues. Germline loops: CDR1 GTSNPN, CDR2 SVGIG (reference sequence). The germline V and J ends were trimmed by 5 bases and 0 bases, with 14 bases remaining between them. In DNA form, the CDR3 reads TGTGCCTGGGGGGGGGCGCCGGTCTCCTACGAGCAGTACTTC. It yields the protein CAWGGAPVSYEQYF.

This chain joins TRBV12-3 or TRBV12-4 and TRBJ1-3; 7 nucleotides agree with TRBD1. The CDR3 is 19 amino acids. The junction had 15 bases not matched to a gene; V was cut back by 4 bases and J by 0 bases. CDR3 DNA sequence: TGTGCCAGCAGTTGGCGGACAGGTCCCGAAGCAAGCTCTGGAAACACCATATATTTT. This codes for CASSWRTGPEASSGNTIYF.

This clonotype was recorded a few times. J is TRBJ2-2 and V is TRBV6-4, with a possible D match to TRBD2 (7 bases). The CDR3 is 16 residues long. CDR1 MRHNA and CDR2 SNTAGT come from the germline V gene. Trimming removed 0 bases from V and 4 bases from J, with 12 bases in between. The CDR3 DNA is TGTGCCAGCAGTGACTCCAGGGCGGGGGCCACCGGGGAGCTGTTTTTT. This encodes CASSDSRAGATGELFF.

This clonotype has ten or more counts. The chain has TRBV5-1 and TRBJ1-2; no firm D call. Between the trimmed V and J ends, which lost 5 bases and 6 bases, there was a span of 11 bases. Germline V gives CDR1 SGHRS, CDR2 YFSETQ. This CDR3 spans 12 amino acids. CDR3 nucleotides: TGCGCCAGCAGTTATTTAGGTGATGGCTACACCTTC. Protein sequence: CASSYLGDGYTF.

A few counts support this clonotype. The CDR3, as DNA: TGTGCCAGCAGCTTGTGGGGACCCCACGGGGCAGCCTACGAGCAGTACTTC. Protein: CASSLWGPHGAAYEQYF. The chain employs TRBV5-6 and TRBJ2-7; D might be TRBD1 or TRBD2, each matching 5 bases. Germline CDR1 reads SGHDT; CDR2 reads YYEEEE. The CDR3 has 17 amino acids. V was clipped by 1 base and J by 2 bases, with 19 bases between them.

In DNA form, the CDR3 reads TGTGCCAGCAGGGTTGGGGGATCATCCTACAATGAGCAGTTCTTC. Protein: CASRVGGSSYNEQFF. V and J are TRBV13 and TRBJ2-1; the D call may be TRBD1 or TRBD2 (5 bases each). There are 15 residues in the CDR3. V gave up 6 bases and J gave up 1 base, with 13 bases separating them. Germline V gene data show CDR1 as PRHDT and CDR2 as FYEKMQ (reference sequence).

This clonotype was detected many times. J is TRBJ1-6 and V is TRBV20-1, with D possibly matching TRBD1 (6 bases). Trimming removed 6 bases from V and 7 bases from J, with 16 bases in between. This CDR3 has 14 amino acids. Germline values: CDR1 DFQATT, CDR2 SNEGSKA (reference sequence). Written as DNA, the CDR3 is TGCAGTGCCCTCCCGGGACAAAGGAATTCACCCCTCCACTTT. This translates into CSALPGQRNSPLHF.

This clonotype has just a few counts. This chain uses TRBV19 with TRBJ2-7; 8 bases are shared with TRBD2. The V gene's germline CDR1 is LNHDA and CDR2 SQIVND (reference sequence). This CDR3 is 16 amino acids long. V gave up 7 bases and J gave up 2 bases; unmatched junction bases: 13. The CDR3 loop reads CASTPGAGAGAYEQYF. CDR3 bases: TGTGCCAGTACCCCCGGAGCGGGAGCGGGGGCCTACGAGCAGTACTTC.